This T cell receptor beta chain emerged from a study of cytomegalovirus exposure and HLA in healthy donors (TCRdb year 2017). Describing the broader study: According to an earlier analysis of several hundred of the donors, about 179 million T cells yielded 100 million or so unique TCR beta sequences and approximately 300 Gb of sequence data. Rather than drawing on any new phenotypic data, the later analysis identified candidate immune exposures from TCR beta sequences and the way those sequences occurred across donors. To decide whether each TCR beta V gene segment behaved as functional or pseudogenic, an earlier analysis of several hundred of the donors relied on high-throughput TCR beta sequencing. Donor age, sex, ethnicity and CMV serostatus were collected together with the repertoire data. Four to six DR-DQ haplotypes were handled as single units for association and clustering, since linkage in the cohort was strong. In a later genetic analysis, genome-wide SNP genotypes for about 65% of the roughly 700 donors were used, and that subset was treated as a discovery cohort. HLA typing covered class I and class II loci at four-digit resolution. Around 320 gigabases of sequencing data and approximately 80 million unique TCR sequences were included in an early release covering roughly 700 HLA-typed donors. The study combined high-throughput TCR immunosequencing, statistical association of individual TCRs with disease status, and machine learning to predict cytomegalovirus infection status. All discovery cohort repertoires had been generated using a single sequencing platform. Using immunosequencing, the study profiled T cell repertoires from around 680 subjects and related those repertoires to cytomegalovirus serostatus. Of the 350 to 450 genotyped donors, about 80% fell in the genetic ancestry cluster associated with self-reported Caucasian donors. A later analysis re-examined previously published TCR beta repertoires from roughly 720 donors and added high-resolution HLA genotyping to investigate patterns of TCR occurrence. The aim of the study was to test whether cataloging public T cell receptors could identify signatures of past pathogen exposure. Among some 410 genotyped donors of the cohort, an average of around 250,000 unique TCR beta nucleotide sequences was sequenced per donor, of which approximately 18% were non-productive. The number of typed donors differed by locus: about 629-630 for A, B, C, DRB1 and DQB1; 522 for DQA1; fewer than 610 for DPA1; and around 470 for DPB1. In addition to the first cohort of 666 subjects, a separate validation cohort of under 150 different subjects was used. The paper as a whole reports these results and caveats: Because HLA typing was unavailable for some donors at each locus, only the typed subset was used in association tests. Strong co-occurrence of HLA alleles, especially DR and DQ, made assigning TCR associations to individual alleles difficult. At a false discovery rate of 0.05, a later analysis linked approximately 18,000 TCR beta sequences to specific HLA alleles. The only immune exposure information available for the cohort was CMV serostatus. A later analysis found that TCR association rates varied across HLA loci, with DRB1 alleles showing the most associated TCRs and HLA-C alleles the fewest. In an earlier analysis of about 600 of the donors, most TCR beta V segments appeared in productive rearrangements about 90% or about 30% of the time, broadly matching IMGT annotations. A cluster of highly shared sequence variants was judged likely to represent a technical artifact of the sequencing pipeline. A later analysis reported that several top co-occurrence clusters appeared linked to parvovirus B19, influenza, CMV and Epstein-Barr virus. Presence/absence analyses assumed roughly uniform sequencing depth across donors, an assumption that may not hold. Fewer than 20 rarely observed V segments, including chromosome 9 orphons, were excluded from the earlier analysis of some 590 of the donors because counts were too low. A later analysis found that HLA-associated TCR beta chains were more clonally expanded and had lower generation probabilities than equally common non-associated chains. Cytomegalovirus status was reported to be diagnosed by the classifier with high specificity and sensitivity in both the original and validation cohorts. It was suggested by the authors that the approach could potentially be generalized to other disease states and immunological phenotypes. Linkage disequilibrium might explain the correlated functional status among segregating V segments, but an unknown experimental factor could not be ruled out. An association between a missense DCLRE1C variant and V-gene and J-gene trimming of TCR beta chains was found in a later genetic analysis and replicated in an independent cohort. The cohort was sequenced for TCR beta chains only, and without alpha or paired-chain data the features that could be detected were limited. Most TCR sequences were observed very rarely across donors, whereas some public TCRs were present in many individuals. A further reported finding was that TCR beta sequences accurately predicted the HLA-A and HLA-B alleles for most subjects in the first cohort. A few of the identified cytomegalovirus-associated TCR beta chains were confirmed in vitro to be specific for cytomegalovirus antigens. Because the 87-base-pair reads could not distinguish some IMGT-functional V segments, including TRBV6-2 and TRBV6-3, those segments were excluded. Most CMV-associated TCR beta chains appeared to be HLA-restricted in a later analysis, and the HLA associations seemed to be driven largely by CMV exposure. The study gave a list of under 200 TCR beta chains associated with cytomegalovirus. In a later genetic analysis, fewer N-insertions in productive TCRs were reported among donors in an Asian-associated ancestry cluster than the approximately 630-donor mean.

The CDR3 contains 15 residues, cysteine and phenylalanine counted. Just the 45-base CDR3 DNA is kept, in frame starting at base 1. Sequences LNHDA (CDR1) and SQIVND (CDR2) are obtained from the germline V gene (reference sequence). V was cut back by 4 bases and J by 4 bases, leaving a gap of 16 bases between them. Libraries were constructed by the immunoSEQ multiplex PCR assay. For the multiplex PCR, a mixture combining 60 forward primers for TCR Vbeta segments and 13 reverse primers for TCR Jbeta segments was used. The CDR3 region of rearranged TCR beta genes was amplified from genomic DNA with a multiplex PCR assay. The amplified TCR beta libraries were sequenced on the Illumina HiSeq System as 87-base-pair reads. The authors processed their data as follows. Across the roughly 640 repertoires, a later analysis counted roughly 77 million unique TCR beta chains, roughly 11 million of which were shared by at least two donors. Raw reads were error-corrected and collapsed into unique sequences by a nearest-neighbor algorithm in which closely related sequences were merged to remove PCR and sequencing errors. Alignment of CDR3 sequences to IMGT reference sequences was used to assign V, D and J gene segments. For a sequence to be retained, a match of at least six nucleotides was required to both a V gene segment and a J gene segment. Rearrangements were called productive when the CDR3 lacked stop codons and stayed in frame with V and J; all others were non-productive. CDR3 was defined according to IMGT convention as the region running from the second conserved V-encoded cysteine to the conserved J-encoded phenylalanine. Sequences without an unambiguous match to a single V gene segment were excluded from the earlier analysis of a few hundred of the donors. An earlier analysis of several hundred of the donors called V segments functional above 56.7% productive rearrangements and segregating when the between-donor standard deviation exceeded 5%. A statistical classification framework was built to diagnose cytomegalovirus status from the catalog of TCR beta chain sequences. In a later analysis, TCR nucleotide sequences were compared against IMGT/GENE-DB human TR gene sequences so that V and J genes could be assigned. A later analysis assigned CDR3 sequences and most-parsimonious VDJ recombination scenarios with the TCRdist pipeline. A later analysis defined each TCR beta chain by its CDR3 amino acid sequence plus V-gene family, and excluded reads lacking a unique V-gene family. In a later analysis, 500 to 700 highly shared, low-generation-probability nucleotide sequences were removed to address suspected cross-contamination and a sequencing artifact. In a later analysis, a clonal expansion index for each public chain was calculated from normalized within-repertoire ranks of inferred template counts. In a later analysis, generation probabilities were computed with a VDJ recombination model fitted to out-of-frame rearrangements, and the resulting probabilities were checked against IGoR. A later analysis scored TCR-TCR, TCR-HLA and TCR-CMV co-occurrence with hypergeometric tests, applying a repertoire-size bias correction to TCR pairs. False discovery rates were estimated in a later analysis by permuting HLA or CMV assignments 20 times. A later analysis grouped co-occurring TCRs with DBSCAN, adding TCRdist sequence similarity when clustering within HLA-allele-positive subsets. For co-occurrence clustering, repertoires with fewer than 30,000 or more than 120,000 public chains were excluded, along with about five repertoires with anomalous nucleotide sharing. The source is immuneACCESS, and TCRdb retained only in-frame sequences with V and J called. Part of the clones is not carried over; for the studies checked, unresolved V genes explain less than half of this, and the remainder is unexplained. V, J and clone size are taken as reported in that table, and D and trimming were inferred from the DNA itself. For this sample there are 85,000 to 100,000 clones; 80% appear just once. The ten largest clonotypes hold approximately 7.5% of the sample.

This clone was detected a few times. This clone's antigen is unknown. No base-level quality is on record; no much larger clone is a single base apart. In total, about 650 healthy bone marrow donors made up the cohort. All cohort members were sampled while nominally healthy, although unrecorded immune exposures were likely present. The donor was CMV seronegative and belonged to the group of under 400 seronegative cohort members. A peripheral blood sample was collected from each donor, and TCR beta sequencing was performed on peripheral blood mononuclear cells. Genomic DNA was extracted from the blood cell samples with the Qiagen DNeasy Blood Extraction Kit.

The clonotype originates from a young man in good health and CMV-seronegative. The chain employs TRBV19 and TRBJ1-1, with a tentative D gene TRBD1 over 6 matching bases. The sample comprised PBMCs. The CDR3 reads CASSTRRGESTEAFF. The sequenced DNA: TGTGCCAGTAGTACACGCAGGGGTGAGAGCACTGAAGCTTTCTTT.